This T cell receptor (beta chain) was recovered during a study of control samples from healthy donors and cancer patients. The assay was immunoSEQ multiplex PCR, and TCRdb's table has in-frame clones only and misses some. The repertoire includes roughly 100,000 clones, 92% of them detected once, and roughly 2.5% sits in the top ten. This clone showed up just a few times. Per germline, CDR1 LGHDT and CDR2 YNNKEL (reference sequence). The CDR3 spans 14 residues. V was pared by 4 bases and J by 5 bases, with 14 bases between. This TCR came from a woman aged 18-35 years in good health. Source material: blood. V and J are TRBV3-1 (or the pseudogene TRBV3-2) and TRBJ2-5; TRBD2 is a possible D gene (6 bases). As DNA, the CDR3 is TGTGCCAGCAGCCCGGGGACTGTCCGGGAGACCCAGTACTTC. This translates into CASSPGTVRETQYF.